These 27 T cell receptor beta chains share one sample of origin, sequenced in a study of blood T cells in healthy people across ages. A second PCR of roughly 7 to 11 cycles used a sample-barcoded 5' primer and a J-beta primer mix. MiXCR, run by TCRdb on the 5' RACE reads, gives a single entry per CDR3 protein. The sample consists of over 700,000 distinct CDR3 sequences, 40% to 65% of them appearing once. Sequenced material: blood. The receptors come from a man at least 80 years old in good health.

This clonotype came up a few times. This sequence joins TRBV25-1 and TRBJ2-2, with no clear D. Germline-derived CDR1 and CDR2 are MGHDK and SYGVNS. Trimming shortened V by 2 bases and J by 1 base, and 8 bases separated the two germline ends. There are 15 residues in the CDR3. CDR3 protein: CASSETNRNTGELFF. CDR3 bases: TGTGCCAGCAGTGAAACGAACAGGAACACCGGGGAGCTGTTTTTT.

The rearrangement joins TRBV5-1 to TRBJ2-1; D is unclear. Trimming cost V 0 bases and J 5 bases, with 9 bases left between them. Germline lookup yields CDR1 SGHRS and CDR2 YFSETQ. The CDR3 is 14 amino acids. The CDR3 loop reads CASSLDPLNNEQFF. The DNA for the CDR3 is TGCGCCAGCAGCTTGGATCCCCTTAACAATGAGCAGTTCTTC. Full variable domain (remainder filled in from reference TRBV5-1 and TRBJ2-1): KAGVTQTPRYLIKTRGQQVTLSCSPISGHRSVSWYQQTPGQGLQFLFEYFSETQRNKGNFPGRFSGRQFSNSRSEMNVSTLELGDSALYLCASSLDPLNNEQFFGPGTRLTVL.

The chain recombines TRBV6-2 or TRBV6-3 with TRBJ2-7; D tentatively fits TRBD1 or TRBD2 (5 bases each). Trimming took 2 bases from V and 2 from J, leaving 13 bases between them. Germline V CDR1 and CDR2: MNHEY, SVGEGT. The CDR3 totals 15 residues. CDR3 sequence (DNA): TGTGCCAGCAGTTACGCGTGGGACGGCACCTACGAGCAGTACTTC. It is translated as CASSYAWDGTYEQYF.

This clonotype has more than one count but fewer than ten. V usage is TRBV5-1 and J usage is TRBJ2-1; D is perhaps TRBD1 or TRBD2 (8 bases each). Germline V CDR1 and CDR2: SGHRS, YFSETQ. V shed 5 bases and J shed 7 bases, with 28 bases lying between them. The CDR3 spans 18 residues. The CDR3 coding sequence is TGCGCCAGCAGTAGGACAGGGCGGGAGCGGGAGAGGATAAATGAGCAGTTCTTC. This translates into CASSRTGRERERINEQFF.

J is TRBJ2-3 and V is TRBV2; D is unclear. CDR3 length equals 14 residues. V gave up 3 bases and J gave up 0 bases, with 7 bases separating them. Looked up from germline, CDR1 is SNHLY and CDR2 is FYNNEI. CDR3 sequence (DNA): TGTGCCAGCAGTGAGGCGGCTAGCACAGATACGCAGTATTTT. It yields the protein CASSEAASTDTQYF.

The CDR3 spells CASSDGWSEYDEQFF. DNA for the CDR3: TGTGCCAGCAGTGACGGCTGGTCGGAGTACGATGAGCAGTTCTTC. J is TRBJ2-1 and V is TRBV2; D ambiguous. Trimming took off 3 bases at V and 8 bases at J, with 17 bases between the two ends. Per germline, CDR1 SNHLY and CDR2 FYNNEI. The CDR3 has 15 residues.

The genes are TRBV9 and TRBJ2-7; 8 bases agree with TRBD1. CDR1 SGDLS and CDR2 YYNGEE come from the germline V gene. Losses at the gene ends were 4 bases for V and 6 bases for J; bases not matched to a gene: 9. The CDR3 is made up of 14 amino acids. The CDR3 region has the DNA TGTGCCAGCAGCCTCGAGGGTACAGGGGGCGAGCAGTACTTC. This codes for CASSLEGTGGEQYF.

This clonotype was detected only once. The genes are TRBV24-1 and TRBJ2-2, with 7 bases that match TRBD1. Per the germline V gene, CDR1 is KGHDR and CDR2 is SFDVKD. The CDR3 length is 16 residues. The trim removed 3 bases at V and 2 bases at J, leaving 5 bases unmatched. The CDR3 region is CATSDPRDSNTGELFF. Written as DNA, the CDR3 is TGTGCCACCAGTGATCCAAGGGACAGCAACACCGGGGAGCTGTTTTTT.

This clonotype showed up just a few times. This chain connects TRBV6-2 or TRBV6-3 to TRBJ2-5; D is possibly TRBD1 (6 bases). V was shortened by 7 bases and J by 5 bases, with 8 bases between the two germline ends. The CDR3 is 11 residues long. The germline V gene encodes CDR1 MNHEY and CDR2 SVGEGT. The CDR3 DNA is TGTGCCAGCACCCAGGGGGAGACCCAGTACTTC. Translation gives CASTQGETQYF.

V usage is TRBV7-3 and J usage is TRBJ2-6; D unclear. V dropped 6 bases and J dropped 2 bases, with 11 bases sitting between them. The germline gives CDR1 SGHTA, CDR2 FQGTGA. The CDR3 has 15 residues. The CDR3 sequence is CASSQVETGANVLTF. DNA of the CDR3: TGTGCCAGCAGTCAGGTAGAAACTGGGGCCAACGTCCTGACTTTC. The whole variable domain, filled in from reference TRBV7-3 and TRBJ2-6, reads GAGVSQTPSNKVTEKGKYVELRCDPISGHTALYWYRQSLGQGPEFLIYFQGTGAADDSGLPNDRFFAVRPEGSVSTLKIQRTERGDSAVYLCASSQVETGANVLTFGAGSRLTVL.

Only a few counts were recorded for this clonotype. The chain links TRBV20-1 to TRBJ2-4; the match to TRBD2 covers 11 bases. Germline V gene sequence: CDR1 DFQATT, CDR2 SNEGSKA (reference sequence). This CDR3 spans 17 amino acids. With V trimmed by 0 bases and J by 7 bases, 11 bases remained unmatched. The chain's CDR3 is CSARDVLAGGSGNIQYF. Here the CDR3 DNA reads TGCAGTGCTAGAGATGTGCTAGCGGGAGGTTCGGGGAACATTCAGTACTTC.

This chain links TRBV30 with TRBJ2-1, with TRBD2 as a possible D gene (5 bases). The CDR3 covers 13 residues. CDR1 is GTSNPN and CDR2 is SVGIG in the germline V gene (reference sequence). Trimming stripped 4 bases from V and 2 bases from J, with 9 bases between. The CDR3 region has the DNA TGTGCCTGGAAATCGGGGACCTACAATGAGCAGTTCTTC. It codes for CAWKSGTYNEQFF.

Ten or more counts support this clonotype. The chain has TRBV7-2 and TRBJ2-5; D not certain. The CDR3 covers 15 residues. From germline, CDR1 is SGHTA and CDR2 FQGNSA. V was pared by 5 bases and J by 4 bases, with 17 bases between. For the CDR3, the DNA is TGTGCCAGCAGCACGTTCGGGCAGGACCTAGAGACCCAGTACTTC. It is translated as CASSTFGQDLETQYF.

With regard to this clonotype: The junction departs from the called germline gene at one end, perhaps through a read error. V usage is TRBV20-1 and J usage is TRBJ2-1; 12 nucleotides match TRBD2. The length of the CDR3 is 17 residues. From germline, CDR1 is DFQATT and CDR2 SNEGSKA (reference sequence). The CDR3 region is CSARAVLAGGQGNEQFF. CDR3 sequence (DNA): TGCAGTGCCAGAGCGGTTCTAGCGGGAGGGCAGGGGAATGAGCAGTTCTTC.

The chain joins TRBV28 to TRBJ2-1; the D gene is possibly TRBD2 (6 bases). The CDR3 covers 15 residues. CDR1 and CDR2 (germline): MDHEN, SYDVKM. Deletions cut 6 bases from V and 4 bases from J, with 16 bases between. DNA of the CDR3: TGTGCCAGCAGCAACCAGGGAGGAGCGTACAATGAGCAGTTCTTC. The encoded protein is CASSNQGGAYNEQFF.

The rearrangement links TRBV12-3 or TRBV12-4 to TRBJ2-1; D may be TRBD2 (5 bases). CDR3 length: 15 amino acids. V dropped 3 bases and J dropped 6 bases, with 15 bases sitting between them. CDR3 sequence (DNA): TGTGCCAGCAGTTTGGTTCGCGGGTTAAGCAATGAGCAGTTCTTC. The encoded protein is CASSLVRGLSNEQFF.

This chain uses TRBV11-2 with TRBJ2-3; 13 positions agree with TRBD2. The CDR3 is 15 amino acids. Per the germline V gene, CDR1 is SGHAT and CDR2 is FQNNGV. With 5 bases clipped from V and 8 bases from J, the junction kept 7 bases outside the gene matches. The CDR3, as DNA: TGTGCCAGCAGCGCGAGGACTAGCGGGAGAAGTACGCAGTATTTT. As protein: CASSARTSGRSTQYF.

This chain joins TRBV12-3 or TRBV12-4 and TRBJ2-7, with 12 bases identical to TRBD2. This CDR3 spans 17 amino acids. J lost 6 bases, V lost 5 bases, and 14 bases had no gene match. DNA of the CDR3: TGTGCCAGCAGTGAAACTCGACTAGCGGGAGTTGGGTTCGAGCAGTACTTC. This gives the protein CASSETRLAGVGFEQYF.

The chain has TRBV7-2 and TRBJ2-7; TRBD2 matches at 11 bases. Germline V gene lookup returns CDR1 SGHTA and CDR2 FQGNSA. This CDR3 is built from 18 residues. J gave up 0 bases and V 2 bases, and 9 bases lay outside the gene matches. As DNA, the CDR3 is TGTGCCAGCAGCTTAAGGTCTAGCGGGAGGATTGTCTCCTACGAGCAGTACTTC. Amino acids: CASSLRSSGRIVSYEQYF.

This CDR3 reads CASSGRPGALYGYTF. The CDR3 region has the DNA TGTGCCAGCAGTGGACGCCCCGGGGCCCTCTATGGCTACACCTTC. The rearrangement uses TRBV6-4 and TRBJ1-2; D is possibly TRBD1 (5 bases). The CDR3 covers 15 residues. Germline assignment: CDR1 MRHNA and CDR2 SNTAGT. V dropped 4 bases and J dropped 4 bases, with 16 bases sitting between them.

The chain couples TRBV5-1 to TRBJ2-5; TRBD2 aligns across 10 bases. The CDR3 is 18 amino acids. V lost 0 bases and J lost 11; bases outside the gene matches: 19. Per the germline V gene, CDR1 is SGHRS and CDR2 is YFSETQ. CDR3 sequence reads: CASSLAGRTSGNDNEQYF. The CDR3, as DNA: TGCGCCAGCAGCTTGGCGGGCCGGACTAGCGGAAATGACAATGAGCAGTACTTC.

This clonotype was observed once. The chain has TRBV3-1 and TRBJ2-2, with D unresolved. The germline V gene encodes CDR1 LGHDT and CDR2 YNNKEL (reference sequence). V dropped 3 bases and J dropped 0 bases, with 5 bases sitting between them. The CDR3 loop spans 14 amino acids. The CDR3 loop is CASSHQTNTGELFF. The CDR3 region has the DNA TGTGCCAGCAGCCATCAGACGAACACCGGGGAGCTGTTTTTT.

This clonotype showed up just once. A read error is possible here, since a much larger clone lies one base away. This chain joins TRBV6-6 and TRBJ2-3; 7 nucleotides agree with TRBD2. Germline CDR1 MNHNY, CDR2 SVGAGI (reference sequence). J was trimmed by 7 bases and V by 6 bases; bases with no gene match: 4. The CDR3 runs 12 residues. DNA for the CDR3: TGTGCCAGCAGGGCTAGCGGAAATACGCAGTATTTT. This gives the protein CASRASGNTQYF.

This clonotype was seen ten or more times. This chain connects TRBV24-1 to TRBJ2-3; D gene ambiguous. Germline values: CDR1 KGHDR, CDR2 SFDVKD. The CDR3 is 13 residues long. V shed 6 bases and J shed 14 bases, with 20 bases lying between them. CDR3 residues: CATSPEKHRYAYF. The CDR3 DNA reads as TGTGCCACCAGTCCGGAGAAACACAGATACGCGTATTTT.

Only a few counts were recorded for this clonotype. The V and J genes are TRBV2 and TRBJ2-5, with 14 bases aligning to TRBD2. The J call may be in error: the DNA end matches TRBJ2-7 better. The CDR3 is made up of 20 amino acids. Germline V lookup: CDR1 SNHLY, CDR2 FYNNEI. For the CDR3, the DNA is TGTGCCAGCAGTCCCCTTTCACCGGGACTAGCGGGAGCTAGGTCCTACGAGCAGTACTTC. Its protein is CASSPLSPGLAGARSYEQYF.

Comment on this clonotype: One end of the junction does not line up with germline, which may come from a read error. This chain links TRBV5-1 with TRBJ1-1; D is perhaps TRBD1 (5 bases). The CDR3 extends over 15 amino acids. Germline V CDR1 and CDR2: SGHRS, YFSETQ. For the CDR3, the DNA is TGCGCCAGCAGCTCAACGGGGCTAGTGAAAACTGAAGCTTTCTTT. Translation: CASSSTGLVKTEAFF.

CDR3 in DNA: TGTGCCACCAGTGATCCCGGGACTGCAGAAGAGACCCAGTACTTC. Amino acid sequence: CATSDPGTAEETQYF. The rearrangement uses TRBV24-1 and TRBJ2-7, with a possible D match to TRBD2 (6 bases). The J call may be incorrect, as the DNA end agrees better with TRBJ2-5. The CDR3 consists of 15 residues. In germline, CDR1 is KGHDR, CDR2 SFDVKD.